The present entry profiles one T cell receptor beta chain with its context. This entry is derived from a study of T cell responses to AZD1222 COVID-19 vaccine. Libraries were prepared by immunoSEQ multiplex PCR; TCRdb keeps only in-frame clonotypes and omits some of them. Of approximately 110,000 clones listed, over 85% are singletons. The clonotype was recovered from an adult in good health. The sequencing here drew on peripheral blood, taken on day 0 of AZD1222 vaccination.

The CDR3 sequence is CASSRNYNEQFF. The CDR3 DNA sequence: TGTGCCAGCAGCCGAAACTACAATGAGCAGTTCTTC. The rearrangement joins TRBV13 to TRBJ2-1; no clear D gene. V gave up 5 bases and J gave up 3 bases, with 5 bases separating them. Germline loops: CDR1 PRHDT, CDR2 FYEKMQ (reference sequence). CDR3 length equals 12 residues.